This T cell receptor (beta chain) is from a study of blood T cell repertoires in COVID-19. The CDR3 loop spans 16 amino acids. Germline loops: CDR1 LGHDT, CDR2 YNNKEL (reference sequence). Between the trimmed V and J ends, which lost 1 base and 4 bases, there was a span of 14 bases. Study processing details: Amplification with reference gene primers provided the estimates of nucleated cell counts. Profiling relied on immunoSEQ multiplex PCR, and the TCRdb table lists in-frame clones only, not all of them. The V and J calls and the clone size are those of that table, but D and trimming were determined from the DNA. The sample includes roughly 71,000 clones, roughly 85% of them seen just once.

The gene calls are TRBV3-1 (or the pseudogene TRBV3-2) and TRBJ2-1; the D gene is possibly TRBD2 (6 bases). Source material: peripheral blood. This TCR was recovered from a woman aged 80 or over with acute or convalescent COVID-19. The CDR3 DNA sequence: TGTGCCAGCAGCCAAGGATTCGGGGGAACGTACAATGAGCAGTTCTTC. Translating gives CASSQGFGGTYNEQFF.